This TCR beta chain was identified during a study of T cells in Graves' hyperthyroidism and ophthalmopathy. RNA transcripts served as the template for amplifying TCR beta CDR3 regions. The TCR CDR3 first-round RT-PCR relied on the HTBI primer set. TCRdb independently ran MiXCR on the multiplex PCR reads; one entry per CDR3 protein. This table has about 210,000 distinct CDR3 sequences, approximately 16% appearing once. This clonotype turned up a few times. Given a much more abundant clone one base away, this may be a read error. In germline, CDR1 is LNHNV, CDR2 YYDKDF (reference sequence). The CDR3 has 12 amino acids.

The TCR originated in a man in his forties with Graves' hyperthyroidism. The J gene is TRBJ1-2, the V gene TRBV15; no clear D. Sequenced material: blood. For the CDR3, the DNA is TGTGCCACCTCGGACGGCCACTATGGCTACGCCTTC. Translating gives CATSDGHYGYAF.